Listed below are T cell receptor beta chains from one sample, sequenced in a study of T cell changes during pregnancy in multiple sclerosis. Sequencing used immunoSEQ multiplex PCR; TCRdb keeps in-frame clones, though not all of them. The table records roughly 80,000 clones, about 90% of them present only once. Material: peripheral blood, obtained before pregnancy. The receptors come from a female donor with multiple sclerosis, enrolled in a pregnancy study. Each CDR3 is given with its conserved first and last residue. A D gene is named only where the DNA matches it firmly. Size is omitted from some rows. Given values are once, few, many or a class for expanded clones.

d_call	j_call	clone_size	v_call	cdr3_nt	cdr3_aa
.	TRBJ1-4	.	TRBV4-1	TGCGCCAGCAGCCAAGCCCGGGACACAATAGATGAAAAACTGTTTTTT	CASSQARDTIDEKLFF
TRBD1	TRBJ2-7	.	TRBV19	TGTGCCAGTAGTACGGACAGGGACGAGCAGTACTTC	CASSTDRDEQYF
.	TRBJ2-7	.	TRBV18	TGTGCCAGCTCAACGCCGGGACTGTCCTCCTACGAGCAGTACTTC	CASSTPGLSSYEQYF
.	TRBJ1-2	.	TRBV6-5	TGTGCCAGCAGTTACGTTGGGGGGGCTGATGGCTACACCTTC	CASSYVGGADGYTF
TRBD1	TRBJ2-3	.	TRBV27	TGTGCCAGCAGTTTGTGGGACAGGGCGATCACAGATACGCAGTATTTT	CASSLWDRAITDTQYF
.	TRBJ2-3	.	TRBV9	TGTGCCAGCAGCGGTAGTATCGGTTTGACAGATACGCAGTATTTT	CASSGSIGLTDTQYF
.	TRBJ2-2	once	TRBV27	TGTGCCAGCTTCCCGCTCATTAGTCCCGGGGAGCTGTTTTTT	CASFPLISPGELFF
.	TRBJ1-1	once	TRBV6-5	TGTGCCCGCAGTTTAGCCCGTGGCACTGAAGCTTTCTTT	CARSLARGTEAFF
.	TRBJ2-3	.	TRBV6-1	TGTGCCAGCAGTGACGAAGCGGAGAACACAGATACGCAGTATTTT	CASSDEAENTDTQYF
.	TRBJ2-5	.	TRBV6-1	TGTGCCAGCAGTTACGGGGGGACCCAGTACTTC	CASSYGGTQYF
.	TRBJ2-1	.	TRBV4-1	TGCGCCAGCAGCCAAGCGGGGGACAATGAGCAGTTCTTC	CASSQAGDNEQFF
TRBD2	TRBJ2-7	.	TRBV11-1	TGTGCCAGCAGCTTAGAACTAGCGGGGAGCTCCTACGAGCAGTACTTC	CASSLELAGSSYEQYF
.	TRBJ1-6	.	TRBV27	TGTGCCAGCAGACTAGAAGCGAATAATTCACCCCTCCACTTT	CASRLEANNSPLHF
.	TRBJ2-2	.	TRBV29-1	TGCAGCGTTGGGGAGGTGGGGGAGCTGTTTTTT	CSVGEVGELFF
.	TRBJ2-3	.	TRBV5-1	TGCGCCAGCAGCTTGGACGTCCGGACAGTCACAGATACGCAGTATTTT	CASSLDVRTVTDTQYF
.	TRBJ2-1	.	TRBV9	TGTGCCAGCAGCGTAGCTGACAGGAGTAGACTAAACTACAATGAGCAGTTCTTC	CASSVADRSRLNYNEQFF
TRBD2	TRBJ2-3	.	TRBV29-1	TGCAGCGTTGAACTAGGACTAGATGGGGGTTTCAAAGATACGCAGTATTTT	CSVELGLDGGFKDTQYF
.	TRBJ1-2	.	TRBV6-5	TGTGCCAGCAGTTTCGGGGGAGGCTATGGCTACACCTTC	CASSFGGGYGYTF
.	TRBJ2-4	.	TRBV9	TGTGCCAGCAGCGCGGAGCCGCTAGCCAAAAACATTCAGTACTTC	CASSAEPLAKNIQYF
TRBD2	TRBJ2-5	.	TRBV11-2	TGTGCCAGCAGCTTGGTGCGGGGGGGGCTGGAGACCCAGTACTTC	CASSLVRGGLETQYF
TRBD1	TRBJ1-2	.	TRBV10-3	TGTGCCATCAGCAGGGACAGGGAGTATGGCTACACCTTC	CAISRDREYGYTF
TRBD2	TRBJ2-3	.	TRBV6-1	TGTGCCAGCAGCGGGGGGTGGGGCGGGGACACGCAGTATTTT	CASSGGWGGDTQYF
TRBD2	TRBJ2-5	.	TRBV5-6	TGTGCCAGCAGCTTGCGGGGGGGAGAGACCCAGTACTTC	CASSLRGGETQYF
.	TRBJ1-3	.	TRBV6-1	TGTGCCAGCAGTGTGGTTTCAGGGGAGAGCTCTGGAAACACCATATATTTT	CASSVVSGESSGNTIYF
TRBD2	TRBJ2-4	.	TRBV10-3	TGTGCCACCCGCGTAGCGGGTACCCTTAGAAACATTCAGTACTTC	CATRVAGTLRNIQYF
.	TRBJ1-1	.	TRBV29-1	TGCAGCGTAACCCGGCAGGTGGAAGCTTTCTTT	CSVTRQVEAFF
.	TRBJ1-1	.	TRBV18	TGTGCCAGCTCACCAACGCGGGGCGCTCGGAACACTGAAGCTTTCTTT	CASSPTRGARNTEAFF
TRBD1	TRBJ2-7	.	TRBV4-2	TGTGCCAGCAGCCCGACAGGGGGCCCCTACGAGCAGTACTTC	CASSPTGGPYEQYF
.	TRBJ1-1	.	TRBV29-1	TGCAGCGTCCAACAGGGTGGAAACACTGAAGCTTTCTTT	CSVQQGGNTEAFF
TRBD1	TRBJ2-5	.	TRBV10-3	TGTGCCATCAGTGAAGAAAGGATGGACAGGGTCAAGAAGACCCAGTACTTC	CAISEERMDRVKKTQYF
TRBD1	TRBJ1-1	.	TRBV2	TGTGCCAGCAGTGAGAAGGGGGCGCCGGGCACTGAAGCTTTCTTT	CASSEKGAPGTEAFF
.	TRBJ2-3	.	TRBV18	TGTGCCAGCTCGCCACCGGGGCTAAGCACAGATACGCAGTATTTT	CASSPPGLSTDTQYF
TRBD2	TRBJ2-2	.	TRBV6-6	TGTGCCAGCAGTTACCGGGGGGGTAAGAACACCGGGGAGCTGTTTTTT	CASSYRGGKNTGELFF
.	TRBJ2-1	.	TRBV10-1	TGCGCCAGCAGTGAACGGGGACTCTCCTACAATGAGCAGTTCTTC	CASSERGLSYNEQFF
TRBD1	TRBJ1-1	once	TRBV5-5	TGTGCCAGCAGCCAGGCTTTGGGACAGGGAATTACTGAAGCTTTCTTT	CASSQALGQGITEAFF